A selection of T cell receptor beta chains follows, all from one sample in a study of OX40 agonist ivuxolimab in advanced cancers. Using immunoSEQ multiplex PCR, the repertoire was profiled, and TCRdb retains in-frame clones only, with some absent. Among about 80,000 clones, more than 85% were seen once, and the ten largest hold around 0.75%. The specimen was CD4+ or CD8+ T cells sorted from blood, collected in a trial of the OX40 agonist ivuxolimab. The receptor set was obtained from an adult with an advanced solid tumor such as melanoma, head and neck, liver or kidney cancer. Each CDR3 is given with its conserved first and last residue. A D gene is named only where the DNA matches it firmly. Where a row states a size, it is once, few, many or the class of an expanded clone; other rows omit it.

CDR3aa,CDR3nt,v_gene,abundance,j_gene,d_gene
CASSLGRTGSYEQYF,TGTGCCAGCAGCTTGGGCCGGACAGGGAGTTACGAGCAGTACTTC,TRBV5-4,.,TRBJ2-7,TRBD1
CASDITDTQYF,TGTGCCAGCGACATCACAGATACGCAGTATTTT,TRBV2,.,TRBJ2-3,.
CASSYHDEQFF,TGCGCCAGCAGCTACCATGACGAGCAGTTCTTC,TRBV4-1,once,TRBJ2-1,.
CASRDRTYEQYF,TGTGCCAGCCGGGACCGCACCTACGAGCAGTACTTC,TRBV6-5,.,TRBJ2-7,.
CASSFRDRAYEQYF,TGTGCCAGCAGCTTCCGGGACAGGGCGTACGAGCAGTACTTC,TRBV11-2,.,TRBJ2-7,TRBD1
CASSRIGTGGDYGYTF,TGTGCCAGCAGCCGGATAGGGACAGGGGGCGACTATGGCTACACCTTC,TRBV4-2,.,TRBJ1-2,TRBD1
CASTASGPHEQYF,TGTGCCAGCACTGCTAGCGGTCCCCACGAGCAGTACTTC,TRBV5-6,.,TRBJ2-7,TRBD2
CASTLSTSTDTQYF,TGTGCAAGCACGCTGTCTACTAGCACAGATACGCAGTATTTT,TRBV28,.,TRBJ2-3,.
CASWTENTGELFF,TGTGCCAGCTGGACAGAGAACACCGGGGAGCTGTTTTTT,TRBV19,.,TRBJ2-2,.
CASSSQLSSGNTIYF,TGTGCCAGCAGCTCACAGCTATCATCTGGAAACACCATATATTTT,TRBV7-2,.,TRBJ1-3,.
CASSPWKDSGANVLTF,TGTGCCAGCTCACCATGGAAGGACTCTGGGGCCAACGTCCTGACTTTC,TRBV18,.,TRBJ2-6,.
CASSLFRYNEQFF,TGTGCCAGCAGCTTGTTCCGGTACAATGAGCAGTTCTTC,TRBV5-5,.,TRBJ2-1,.
CASSPMVANEQFF,TGTGCCAGCTCACCCATGGTAGCGAATGAGCAGTTCTTC,TRBV18,.,TRBJ2-1,.
CASSSSRDLGTGELFF,TGTGCCAGTAGTTCGTCCCGGGACTTGGGCACCGGGGAGCTGTTTTTT,TRBV19,.,TRBJ2-2,.
CASTKSDTGELFF,TGTGCCAGCACCAAATCGGACACCGGGGAGCTGTTTTTT,TRBV2,few,TRBJ2-2,.
CASSRGTSQGNEQFF,TGTGCCAGCAGCCGAGGGACTTCCCAGGGGAATGAGCAGTTCTTC,TRBV28,once,TRBJ2-1,.
CASRLGGAGYGYTF,TGTGCCAGCAGGCTAGGGGGCGCCGGCTATGGCTACACCTTC,TRBV28,.,TRBJ1-2,TRBD1
CASSGQGVKQYF,TGTGCCAGCAGCGGACAGGGTGTGAAGCAGTACTTC,TRBV27,.,TRBJ2-7,TRBD1
CASSLASYTGELFF,TGTGCCAGCAGCTTAGCATCATACACCGGGGAGCTGTTTTTT,TRBV7-6,.,TRBJ2-2,.
CASSLRQGNTEAFF,TGCGCCAGCAGCTTAAGACAGGGGAACACTGAAGCTTTCTTT,TRBV5-1,.,TRBJ1-1,TRBD1
CASSLDRQGGYEQYF,TGTGCCAGCAGCTTAGATCGACAGGGCGGGTACGAGCAGTACTTC,TRBV11-2,once,TRBJ2-7,TRBD1
CASSLSRTLTKNIQYF,TGTGCCAGCAGTCTATCCCGGACTCTGACCAAAAACATTCAGTACTTC,TRBV28,.,TRBJ2-4,.
CASSLDRHTDTQYF,TGCGCCAGCAGCCTGGACAGACACACAGATACGCAGTATTTT,TRBV4-1,.,TRBJ2-3,.
CASSLAGIPGEDGYTF,TGCGCCAGCAGCTTGGCAGGAATCCCAGGGGAAGATGGCTACACCTTC,TRBV5-1,once,TRBJ1-2,.
CASREQGGAYEQYF,TGTGCCAGCAGGGAACAGGGCGGAGCCTACGAGCAGTACTTC,TRBV11-2,few,TRBJ2-7,.
CASSQDLGSGTEAFF,TGCGCCAGCAGCCAAGATCTAGGGTCCGGCACTGAAGCTTTCTTT,TRBV4-3,.,TRBJ1-1,.
CASRPTENYGYTF,TGCGCCAGCAGGCCAACAGAAAACTATGGCTACACCTTC,TRBV5-1,.,TRBJ1-2,.